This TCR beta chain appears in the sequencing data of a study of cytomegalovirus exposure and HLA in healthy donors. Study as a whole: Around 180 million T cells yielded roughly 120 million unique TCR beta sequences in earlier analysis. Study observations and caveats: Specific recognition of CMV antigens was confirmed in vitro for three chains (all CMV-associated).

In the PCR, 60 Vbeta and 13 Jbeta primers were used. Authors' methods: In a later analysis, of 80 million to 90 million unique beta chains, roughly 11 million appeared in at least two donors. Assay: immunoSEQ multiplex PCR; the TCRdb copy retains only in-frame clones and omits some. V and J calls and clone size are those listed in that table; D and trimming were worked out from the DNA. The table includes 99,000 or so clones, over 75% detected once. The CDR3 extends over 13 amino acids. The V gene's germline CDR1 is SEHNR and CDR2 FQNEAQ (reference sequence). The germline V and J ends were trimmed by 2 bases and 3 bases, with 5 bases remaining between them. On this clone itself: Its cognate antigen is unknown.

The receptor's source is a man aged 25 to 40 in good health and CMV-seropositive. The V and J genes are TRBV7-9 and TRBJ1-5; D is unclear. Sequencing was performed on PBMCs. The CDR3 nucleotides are TGTGCCAGCAGCTTACAGGTCAATCAGCCCCAGCATTTT. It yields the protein CASSLQVNQPQHF.